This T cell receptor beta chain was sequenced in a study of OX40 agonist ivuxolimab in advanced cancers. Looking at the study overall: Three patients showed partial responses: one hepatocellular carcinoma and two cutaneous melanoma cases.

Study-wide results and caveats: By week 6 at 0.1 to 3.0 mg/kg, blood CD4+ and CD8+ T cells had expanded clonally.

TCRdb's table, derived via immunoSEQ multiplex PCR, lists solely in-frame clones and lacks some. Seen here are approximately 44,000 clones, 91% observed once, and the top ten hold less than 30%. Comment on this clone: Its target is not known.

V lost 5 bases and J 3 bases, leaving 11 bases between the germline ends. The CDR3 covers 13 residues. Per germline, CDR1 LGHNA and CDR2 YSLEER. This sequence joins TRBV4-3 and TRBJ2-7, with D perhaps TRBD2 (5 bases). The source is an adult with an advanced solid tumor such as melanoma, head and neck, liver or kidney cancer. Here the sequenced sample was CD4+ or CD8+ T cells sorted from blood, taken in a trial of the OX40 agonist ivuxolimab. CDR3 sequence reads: CASSDGLGYEQYF. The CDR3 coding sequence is TGCGCCAGCAGCGACGGACTGGGCTACGAGCAGTACTTC.